The 30 T cell receptor beta chains below come from one sample, sequenced in a study of T cells in Graves' hyperthyroidism and ophthalmopathy. Using RNA transcripts as the source, TCR beta CDR3 regions were amplified. The HTBI set primed first-round TCR CDR3 RT-PCR. MiXCR, applied by TCRdb to the multiplex PCR reads, yields one record per CDR3 protein. The sample consists of approximately 200,000 distinct CDR3 sequences, 18% of them appearing once. Sequences were obtained from blood. These receptors were collected from a man aged 40-50 years with Graves' hyperthyroidism.

The rearrangement links TRBV5-1 to TRBJ1-2; tentative D call: TRBD1 (5 bases). V was cut by 0 bases and J by 8 bases, with 11 bases left in between. CDR1 and CDR2 (germline): SGHRS, YFSETQ. The CDR3 extends over 13 amino acids. In DNA form, the CDR3 reads TGCGCCAGCAGCTTGGTGGGGACTGGAGGCTACACCTTC. The encoded protein is CASSLVGTGGYTF.

This clonotype showed up many times. This chain uses TRBV20-1 with TRBJ1-1, with TRBD1 matching 9 bases. In germline, CDR1 is DFQATT, CDR2 SNEGSKA (reference sequence). Trimming at V came to 8 bases and at J to 1 base, leaving 2 bases not matched to a gene. This CDR3 contains 12 residues. CDR3 DNA: TGCAGTTTGGGACAGGGGAACACTGAAGCTTTCTTT. It is translated as CSLGQGNTEAFF.

This clonotype was found many times. The chain has TRBV20-1 and TRBJ1-1, with D possibly TRBD1 on 6 matching bases. The CDR3 has 13 residues. Between the trimmed V and J ends, which lost 3 bases and 3 bases, there was a span of 11 bases. The germline CDR1 and CDR2 sequences are DFQATT and SNEGSKA (reference sequence). CDR3 residues: CSARRGLDTEAFF. The CDR3, as DNA: TGCAGTGCTAGGAGGGGGTTGGACACTGAAGCTTTCTTT.

This clonotype came up a few times. The chain is built from TRBV24-1 and TRBJ2-1; no clear D gene. The CDR3 totals 14 residues. In germline, CDR1 is KGHDR, CDR2 SFDVKD. The V gene lost 6 bases and the J gene lost 0 bases, with 8 bases spanning the gap. The CDR3 nucleotides are TGTGCCACCAGTCCCCGGACCTCCTACAATGAGCAGTTCTTC. It codes for CATSPRTSYNEQFF.

The genes are TRBV5-1 and TRBJ1-1, with D possibly TRBD1 on 5 matching bases. CDR3 length: 13 residues. Trimming cost V 2 bases and J 8 bases, with 13 bases left between them. Germline V gene data show CDR1 as SGHRS and CDR2 as YFSETQ. CDR3 sequence: CASSFGGSSEAFF. CDR3 DNA sequence: TGCGCCAGCAGCTTCGGGGGGAGCTCCGAAGCTTTCTTT.

This clonotype turned up a few times. V and J are TRBV20-1 and TRBJ1-1; 11 bases match TRBD1. J gave up 11 bases and V 5 bases, and 13 bases lay outside the gene matches. Germline V CDR1 and CDR2: DFQATT, SNEGSKA (reference sequence). This CDR3 is 14 amino acids long. The CDR3 reads CSAYLADRGLSAFF. The CDR3 bases are TGCAGTGCTTATCTTGCGGACAGGGGGCTTAGCGCTTTCTTT.

This clonotype was observed many times. In DNA, the CDR3 is TGCGCCAGTACAGGATCCTACGAGCAGTACTTC. Translated, it gives CASTGSYEQYF. V is TRBV5-1 and J is TRBJ2-7, with D tentatively TRBD1 (5 bases). Trimming took off 8 bases at V and 1 base at J, with 7 bases between the two ends. The CDR3 covers 11 residues. Germline V gives CDR1 SGHRS, CDR2 YFSETQ.

In this sample, this clonotype turned up a few times. V gene TRBV30 combines with J gene TRBJ1-1; D is undetermined. Germline CDR1 GTSNPN, CDR2 SVGIG (reference sequence). V lost 3 bases and J lost 1, with 9 bases in between. The CDR3 contains 13 residues. For the CDR3, the DNA is TGTGCCTGGAGCTCCGGAAGGAACACTGAAGCTTTCTTT. Protein product: CAWSSGRNTEAFF. The full variable domain, with the rest looked up from reference TRBV30 and TRBJ1-1, is SQTIHQWPATLVQPVGSPLSLECTVEGTSNPNLYWYRQAAGRGLQLLFYSVGIGQISSEVPQNLSASRPQDRQFILSSKKLLLSDSGFYLCAWSSGRNTEAFFGQGTRLTVV.

This clonotype was recorded at least ten times. The V gene is TRBV6-1, the J gene TRBJ2-3; D possibly corresponds to TRBD1 (6 bases). V shed 3 bases and J shed 5 bases, with 15 bases lying between them. Germline CDR1 MNHNS, CDR2 SASEGT. CDR3 length: 15 amino acids. DNA of the CDR3: TGTGCCAGCAGTGAGGGGGCGCATCAAGGAGATACGCAGTATTTT. It translates to CASSEGAHQGDTQYF.

This clonotype was observed at least ten times. The chain links TRBV5-1 to TRBJ1-1, with TRBD1 identical over 8 bases. The CDR3 contains 16 residues. The V gene's germline CDR1 is SGHRS and CDR2 YFSETQ. After removal of 5 bases from V and 3 bases from J, the junction contained 12 bases not matched to a gene. The CDR3 reads CASRPSGGAGDTEAFF. DNA for the CDR3: TGCGCCAGCAGGCCTTCAGGGGGCGCGGGAGACACTGAAGCTTTCTTT.

The CDR3 DNA sequence: TGTGCCAGCTCAAGGGATTCAGGGACTCTTAATGAAAAACTGTTTTTT. Its protein is CASSRDSGTLNEKLFF. The chain employs TRBV18 and TRBJ1-4; tentatively, D is TRBD1 (5 bases). The germline V gene encodes CDR1 KGHSH and CDR2 LQKENI. This CDR3 region has 16 residues. Trimming removed 5 bases from V and 4 bases from J, with 17 bases in between. Looking up the rest from reference TRBV18 and TRBJ1-4 gives the full variable domain: NAGVMQNPRHLVRRRGQEARLRCSPMKGHSHVYWYRQLPEEGLKFMVYLQKENIIDESGMPKERFSAEFPKEGPSILRIQQVVRGDSAAYFCASSRDSGTLNEKLFFGSGTQLSVL.

The rearrangement uses TRBV19 and TRBJ1-2; 10 positions match TRBD1. The ends lost 4 bases at V and 2 bases at J; junction bases unmatched: 1. The CDR3 sequence is 14 residues long. Germline V gives CDR1 LNHDA, CDR2 SQIVND (reference sequence). DNA for the CDR3: TGTGCCAGTAGTAGGGACAGGGGAAACTATGGCTACACCTTC. It is translated as CASSRDRGNYGYTF. Complete variable domain (other parts from reference TRBV19 and TRBJ1-2): DGGITQSPKYLFRKEGQNVTLSCEQNLNHDAMYWYRQDPGQGLRLIYYSQIVNDFQKGDIAEGYSVSREKKESFPLTVTSAQKNPTAFYLCASSRDRGNYGYTFGSGTRLTVV.

Notes on this clonotype: With a much larger clone just one base away, this may be a read error. The CDR3 end shows no conserved phenylalanine or tryptophan, and so a read error is likely. The chain links TRBV12-3 or TRBV12-4 to TRBJ1-6; D gene ambiguous. This CDR3 contains 13 residues. Between the trimmed V and J ends, which lost 3 bases and 4 bases, there was a span of 4 bases. The CDR3 coding sequence is TGTGCCAGCAGTTTGGAGTATAATTCACCCCTCCACTAT. It codes for CASSLEYNSPLHY.

A few counts support this clonotype. CDR3 DNA sequence: TGTGCCAGCAGCGTAAGGTCCAGTACCTACGAGCAGTACTTC. This encodes CASSVRSSTYEQYF. This rearrangement joins TRBV9 to TRBJ2-7; D not resolved. Germline V gene data show CDR1 as SGDLS and CDR2 as YYNGEE. The CDR3 is 14 amino acids. V shed 1 base and J shed 2 bases, with 10 bases lying between them.

Details on this clonotype: A read error is possible here, since a much larger clone lies one base away. The chain is built from TRBV6-1 and TRBJ2-7; D could derive from TRBD1 or TRBD2 (5 bases each). CDR3 length equals 15 residues. The germline V gene has CDR1 MNHNS and CDR2 SASEGT. V dropped 6 bases and J dropped 2 bases, with 17 bases sitting between them. CDR3 in DNA: TGTGCCAGCAGGGCCGGGGCAGTCTACACCTACGAGCAGTACTTC. Its translation is CASRAGAVYTYEQYF.

The rearrangement uses TRBV2 and TRBJ1-1, with unresolved D. The CDR3 spans 14 residues. Trimming removed 5 bases at V and 0 bases at J, with 10 bases between. Germline CDR1 SNHLY, CDR2 FYNNEI. The CDR3 protein is CASSPEVMNTEAFF. CDR3 bases: TGTGCCAGCAGTCCCGAGGTCATGAACACTGAAGCTTTCTTT.

About this clonotype: Compared with germline, one end of the junction differs, possibly owing to a read error. V and J are TRBV10-3 and TRBJ2-3; D may match TRBD1 or TRBD2 (6 bases each). The CDR3 contains 15 residues. Germline values: CDR1 ENHRY, CDR2 SYGVKD. The CDR3 is CAISEHRDSTGTQYF. CDR3 bases: TGTGCCATCAGTGAACACAGGGACTCCACAGGTACGCAGTATTTT.

This clonotype was seen many times. The V call is TRBV5-1, the J call TRBJ1-1; 10 bases agree with TRBD1. V shed 3 bases, J shed 1 base, and the junction held 9 bases outside the gene matches. The CDR3 is 17 amino acids. Germline lookup yields CDR1 SGHRS and CDR2 YFSETQ. CDR3 DNA: TGCGCCAGCAGCTCGCGGACAGGGGGGGACGCGAACACTGAAGCTTTCTTT. Residues: CASSSRTGGDANTEAFF.

This clonotype appeared many times. The chain combines TRBV30 with TRBJ1-4, with 7 bases that match TRBD1. CDR1 is GTSNPN and CDR2 is SVGIG in the germline V gene (reference sequence). The V gene end was trimmed by 1 base and the J gene end by 3 bases; junction bases not matched to a gene: 2. This CDR3 spans 14 amino acids. CDR3: CAWSDRGSNEKLFF. DNA of the CDR3: TGTGCCTGGAGTGACAGGGGTTCTAATGAAAAACTGTTTTTT.

At least ten counts were recorded for this clonotype. The V and J genes are TRBV28 and TRBJ2-7; a weak D match, TRBD2 (5 bases). The CDR3 has 14 residues. The V gene lost 1 base and the J gene lost 5 bases, with 12 bases spanning the gap. Germline-derived CDR1 and CDR2 are MDHEN and SYDVKM. CDR3 bases: TGTGCCAGCAGTTTATTTACCCTGCGGGACGAGCAGTACTTC. As protein: CASSLFTLRDEQYF.

This clonotype was seen once. The chain links TRBV28 to TRBJ1-5, with D perhaps matching TRBD1 (5 bases). Germline CDR1 is MDHEN and CDR2 is SYDVKM. The V gene lost 1 base and the J gene lost 4 bases, with 11 bases spanning the gap. This CDR3 has 15 amino acids. In DNA form, the CDR3 reads TGTGCCAGCAGTTTATCGGGACGGAATAATCAGCCCCAGCATTTT. It is translated as CASSLSGRNNQPQHF.

As regards this clonotype: Possible read error: a much larger clone is one base away. The CDR3 carries no conserved terminal phenylalanine or tryptophan, so it likely arises from a read error. V gene TRBV2 combines with J gene TRBJ2-7; unclear D gene. This CDR3 is built from 12 residues. V lost 8 bases and J 0 bases, leaving 8 bases between the germline ends. CDR1 is SNHLY and CDR2 is FYNNEI in the germline V gene. CDR3 DNA: TGTGCCAGCGAGGCGGACTCCTACGAGCAGTACCTC. Its translation is CASEADSYEQYL.

This clonotype was counted many times. The chain joins TRBV2 to TRBJ1-1; D possibly corresponds to TRBD1 (6 bases). V lost 6 bases to trimming and J lost 5 bases, with 13 bases between them. The CDR3 extends over 13 amino acids. The germline V gene has CDR1 SNHLY and CDR2 FYNNEI. The CDR3 spells CASRTGRSTEAFF. The CDR3 nucleotides read TGTGCCAGCAGAACAGGGAGGTCTACTGAAGCTTTCTTT.

This clonotype was counted many times. A junction end diverges from the germline sequence, so it may reflect a read error. The CDR3 protein is CASSLGDTGELFF. Written as DNA, the CDR3 is TGCGCCAGCAGCTTGGGAGACACCGGGGAGCTGTTTTTT. The rearrangement links TRBV7-7 to TRBJ2-2, with D possibly matching TRBD2 (5 bases). The CDR3 spans 13 residues. CDR1 and CDR2 from the germline V gene are SSHAT and FNYEAQ (reference sequence).

There are many counts of this clonotype. The chain is built from TRBV5-1 and TRBJ1-2, with TRBD1 identical over 11 bases. There are 14 residues in the CDR3. V trimming: 3 bases; J trimming: 8 bases; junction bases outside the gene matches: 6. Per the germline V gene, CDR1 is SGHRS and CDR2 is YFSETQ. The CDR3 nucleotides read TGCGCCAGCAGCTCCGGACAGGGGGCATTCGGCTACACCTTC. Amino acid sequence: CASSSGQGAFGYTF.

This clonotype was seen at least ten times. This rearrangement joins TRBV28 to TRBJ2-7; D call uncertain. V lost 8 bases to trimming and J lost 7 bases, with 15 bases between them. This CDR3 has 12 amino acids. Per the germline V gene, CDR1 is MDHEN and CDR2 is SYDVKM. The CDR3 sequence: CASHSPGWEQYF. For the CDR3, the DNA is TGTGCCAGCCATTCTCCGGGTTGGGAGCAGTACTTC.

This clonotype was counted between two and nine times. V and J are TRBV3-2 and TRBJ2-4; the D call TRBD2 from the table was never checked on the DNA. TRBV3-2 is termed a pseudogene. This CDR3 has 17 residues. CDR3 sequence: CASSQQGLPLAKNIQYF. The CDR3 nucleotides read TGTGCCAGCAGCCAACAGGGACTGCCCTTAGCCAAAAACATTCAGTACTTC.

The sample holds many counts of this clonotype. This chain connects TRBV2 to TRBJ1-2; 9 bases match TRBD1. Germline-derived CDR1 and CDR2 are SNHLY and FYNNEI. Trimming cost V 6 bases and J 5 bases; bases outside gene matches: 4. The CDR3 spans 13 residues. CDR3 sequence reads: CASRAQGAYGYTF. The CDR3 coding sequence is TGTGCCAGCAGGGCACAGGGGGCATATGGCTACACCTTC. Supplemented by reference TRBV2 and TRBJ1-2, the full variable domain reads EPEVTQTPSHQVTQMGQEVILRCVPISNHLYFYWYRQILGQKVEFLVSFYNNEISEKSEIFDDQFSVERPDGSNFTLKIRSTKLEDSAMYFCASRAQGAYGYTFGSGTRLTVV.

This clonotype has just a few counts. The chain couples TRBV20-1 to TRBJ2-4; D perhaps matches TRBD1 (5 bases). The V gene lost 0 bases and the J gene lost 1 base, with 25 bases spanning the gap. This CDR3 comprises 20 residues. CDR1 is DFQATT and CDR2 is SNEGSKA in the germline V gene (reference sequence). The CDR3 bases are TGCAGTGCTAGAGACCCCCGACAGCCTCCTAGTGTAAGGGCCAAAAACATTCAGTACTTC. Translating it yields CSARDPRQPPSVRAKNIQYF.

This clonotype appeared many times. The chain has TRBV2 and TRBJ1-5, with D perhaps TRBD1 (6 bases). The germline CDR1 and CDR2 sequences are SNHLY and FYNNEI. CDR3 length equals 17 residues. V was clipped by 6 bases and J by 0 bases, with 18 bases between them. The CDR3 loop reads CASRGGVQGPSNQPQHF. DNA for the CDR3: TGTGCCAGCAGAGGGGGTGTACAGGGCCCTAGCAATCAGCCCCAGCATTTT.